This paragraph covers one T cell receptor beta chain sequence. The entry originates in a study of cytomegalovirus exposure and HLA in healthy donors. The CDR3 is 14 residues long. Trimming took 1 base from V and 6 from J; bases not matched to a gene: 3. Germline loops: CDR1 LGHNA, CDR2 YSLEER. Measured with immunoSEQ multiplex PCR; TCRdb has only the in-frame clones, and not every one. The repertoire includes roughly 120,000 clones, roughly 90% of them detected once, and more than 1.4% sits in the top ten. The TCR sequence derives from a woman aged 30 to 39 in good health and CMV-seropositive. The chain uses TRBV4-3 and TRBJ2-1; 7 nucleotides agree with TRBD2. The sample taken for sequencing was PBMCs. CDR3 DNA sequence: TGCGCCAGCAGCCAAGGGACTAGTCTCAATGAGCAGTTCTTC. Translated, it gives CASSQGTSLNEQFF.